This entry describes one T cell receptor beta chain. Antigen unknown. This entry comes from a study of CD8 T cells in Susac syndrome. Findings of the study overall: The CD4+ T cell repertoires of Susac syndrome were found to show no clonal expansion.

TCR beta sequencing was performed on blood CD8+ and CD4+ T cells. The TEMRA cells underwent FACS enrichment, while the CD8+ and CD4+ T cells underwent negative isolation. RNA was extracted with the RNeasy kit, and a quantity of roughly 0.5 to 1 ug was reverse transcribed using random hexamers. TCRdb recomputed calls from the immunoSEQ multiplex PCR reads with MiXCR, one row per CDR3 protein. The sample lists about 150,000 distinct CDR3 sequences, 85% to 95% seen once, with around 0.15% in the top ten. CDR3 length: 16 amino acids. From germline, CDR1 is MGHDK and CDR2 SYGVNS. V lost 1 base and J lost 0; bases outside the gene matches: 3.

The chain is built from TRBV25-1 and TRBJ2-5; 9 bases fit TRBD2. The TCR sequence derives from a human donor with Susac syndrome. Material: CD4+ T cells from PBMCs. Here the CDR3 reads CASSESLAGYQETQYF. The CDR3 bases are TGTGCCAGCAGTGAATCCCTAGCGGGGTACCAAGAGACCCAGTACTTC. Drawing the rest from reference TRBV25-1 and TRBJ2-5, the complete variable domain is EADIYQTPRYLVIGTGKKITLECSQTMGHDKMYWYQQDPGMELHLIHYSYGVNSTEKGDLSSESTVSRIRTEHFPLTLESARPSHTSQYLCASSESLAGYQETQYFGPGTRLLVL.